This T cell receptor (beta chain) was profiled in a study of cytomegalovirus exposure and HLA in healthy donors. Study-wide results and caveats: Per a prior analysis, the majority of TCR beta V segments were productive roughly 90% or roughly 30% of the time. Differences between HLA loci emerged in a later analysis of TCR association rates, with DRB1 most and HLA-C fewest.

CDR1 and CDR2 from the germline V gene are LNHDA and SQIVND (reference sequence). The CDR3 totals 13 residues. V lost 3 bases to trimming and J lost 8 bases, with 11 bases between them. 13 Jbeta primers and 60 Vbeta primers were used for the PCR. Here immunoSEQ multiplex PCR was the method, and the copy in TCRdb shows in-frame clones only, minus some. The sample yields around 130,000 clones, around 81% seen once. Regarding this clone: What it binds is unknown.

The sample comprised PBMCs. The TCR comes from a woman between 50 and 59 years old in good health and CMV-seronegative. This chain connects TRBV19 to TRBJ2-4; D might be TRBD2 (6 bases). In nucleotides, the CDR3 is TGTGCCAGTAGTATGACGGAGGGTGACATTCAGTACTTC. The encoded protein is CASSMTEGDIQYF.